Listed here are 2 T cell receptor beta chains from one sample, sequenced in a study of PD-L1 blockade in urothelial cancer. The time point here: peripheral blood 6 weeks after treatment start. Sequenced by immunoSEQ multiplex PCR; TCRdb stores in-frame clones only, minus some. The sample has approximately 91,000 clones, around 78% seen once. The source material was PBMCs, sampled around atezolizumab (anti-PD-L1) treatment. These receptors were taken from a man aged 65 to 85 with urothelial cancer.

The chain links TRBV15 to TRBJ2-1; 10 bases align to TRBD1. Germline V CDR1 and CDR2: LNHNV, YYDKDF (reference sequence). The CDR3 runs 16 residues. V shed 0 bases, J shed 8 bases, and the junction held 7 bases outside the gene matches. The CDR3 loop is CATSRDRGDRGYEQFF. As DNA, the CDR3 is TGTGCCACCAGCAGAGACCGAGGGGACAGGGGTTATGAGCAGTTCTTC.

This chain links TRBV6-5 with TRBJ1-2; D ambiguous. The germline V gene encodes CDR1 MNHEY and CDR2 SVGAGI. This CDR3 has 12 residues. V shed 6 bases and J shed 4 bases, with 9 bases lying between them. The CDR3 protein is CASSPGGYGYTF. The CDR3 DNA reads as TGTGCCAGCAGCCCGGGAGGCTATGGCTACACCTTC.